One sample yielded the 18 T cell receptor beta chains listed below, sequenced in a study of beta chain features in type 1 diabetes. TCRB transcripts that were expressed got sequenced, as all of the isolated RNA had been reverse transcribed. Sequenced by immunoSEQ multiplex PCR; TCRdb stores in-frame clones only, minus some. The repertoire holds 500,000 to 800,000 clones, with roughly 12% as singletons. Study-level results: Patients with Type 1 diabetes showed moderately but significantly shorter TCRB CDR3s in all four CD4+ subsets.

These TCRs' antigens remain unknown. The specimen was naive CD4+ T cells from blood. Every receptor here comes from a man aged 25-45 years with type 1 diabetes.

This clone occurred a few times. Other DNA sequences in this sample translate to the same CDR3. CDR3 sequence: CAWSVPSGANVLTF. The CDR3 DNA follows: TGTGCCTGGAGTGTGCCCTCTGGGGCCAACGTCCTGACTTTC. The chain joins TRBV30 to TRBJ2-6; D unresolved. Germline CDR1 and CDR2: GTSNPN and SVGIG (reference sequence). Trimming pared 0 bases from V and 0 bases from J, leaving 3 bases between. This CDR3 spans 14 amino acids.

This clone was detected only a few times. The chain is built from TRBV5-1 and TRBJ2-7, with D unresolved. The germline V and J ends were trimmed by 3 bases and 6 bases, with 13 bases remaining between them. Germline V CDR1 and CDR2: SGHRS, YFSETQ. The CDR3 sequence is 13 residues long. Here the CDR3 reads CASSSHTLGEQYF. The CDR3, as DNA: TGCGCCAGCAGCTCTCATACGCTTGGCGAGCAGTACTTC. Full variable domain (outside the CDR3, taken from reference TRBV5-1 and TRBJ2-7): KAGVTQTPRYLIKTRGQQVTLSCSPISGHRSVSWYQQTPGQGLQFLFEYFSETQRNKGNFPGRFSGRQFSNSRSEMNVSTLELGDSALYLCASSSHTLGEQYFGPGTRLTVT.

This clone has more than one count but fewer than ten. The rearrangement uses TRBV21-1 and TRBJ2-3; the D call in the table, TRBD1, was not verified against the DNA. TRBV21-1 is listed as a pseudogene. This CDR3 spans 14 amino acids. The DNA of the CDR3 is TGTGCCAGCAGTAAGACAGGGGACACAGATACGCAGTATTTT. It codes for CASSKTGDTDTQYF.

This chain connects TRBV5-4 to TRBJ1-2; the D is unclear. The V gene lost 5 bases and the J gene lost 4 bases, with 18 bases spanning the gap. Germline lookup yields CDR1 SGHNT and CDR2 YYREEE (reference sequence). The CDR3 consists of 15 residues. The CDR3 DNA is TGTGCCAGCAGTCGGCCAGGAGAGCAAGGCTATGGCTACACCTTC. Its protein is CASSRPGEQGYGYTF.

The CDR3 bases are TGTGCCAGTAGTAATCGAGGAGATACGCAGTATTTT. This translates into CASSNRGDTQYF. The J gene is TRBJ2-3, the V gene TRBV19; D is ambiguous. CDR1 is LNHDA and CDR2 is SQIVND in the germline V gene (reference sequence). The germline V and J ends were trimmed by 4 bases and 5 bases, with 7 bases remaining between them. The CDR3 totals 12 residues.

This sequence joins TRBV9 and TRBJ2-2; 9 bases map to TRBD2. The J segment lost 4 bases and the V segment lost 0 bases, leaving 4 bases of the junction unmatched. CDR1 and CDR2 (germline): SGDLS, YYNGEE. This CDR3 spans 16 amino acids. DNA for the CDR3: TGTGCCAGCAGCGTAGGCCTAGCGGGAACCACCGGGGAGCTGTTTTTT. Its protein is CASSVGLAGTTGELFF.

The chain employs TRBV7-9 and TRBJ1-4, with D uncertain. In germline, CDR1 is SEHNR, CDR2 FQNEAQ (reference sequence). Trimming left V 1 base short and J 5 bases short, with 11 bases between. The CDR3 is 15 amino acids. The CDR3 nucleotides are TGTGCCAGCAGCTTAGAAGGCAGAAGCAATGAAAAACTGTTTTTT. Translated: CASSLEGRSNEKLFF.

This clone was seen a few times. At one end, the junction sequence differs from germline, possibly due to a read error. This rearrangement joins TRBV7-7 to TRBJ2-2, with D possibly TRBD1 on 5 matching bases. The CDR3 is 16 residues long. Germline V gene data show CDR1 as SSHAT and CDR2 as FNYEAQ (reference sequence). The chain's CDR3 is CASSLGATDVTGELFF. In nucleotides, the CDR3 is TGTGCTAGCAGCTTAGGGGCGACAGATGTCACCGGGGAGCTGTTTTTT.

The V call is TRBV27, the J call TRBJ1-3; the D is unclear. Germline V gene lookup returns CDR1 MNHEY and CDR2 SMNVEV (reference sequence). The CDR3 consists of 14 residues. Deletions cut 6 bases from V and 4 bases from J, with 13 bases between. The CDR3 DNA follows: TGTGCCAGCAGCCGCGAACCGGGGGGAAACACCATATATTTT. As protein: CASSREPGGNTIYF.

This clone was seen a handful of times. The chain joins TRBV4-2 to TRBJ1-5; D is uncertain. V was cut by 0 bases and J by 7 bases, with 10 bases left in between. From germline, CDR1 is LGHNA and CDR2 YNFKEQ. This CDR3 spans 14 amino acids. CDR3 in amino acids: CASSQDKEGQPQHF. The CDR3 DNA reads as TGTGCCAGCAGCCAAGATAAAGAGGGACAGCCCCAGCATTTT.

This chain joins TRBV11-3 and TRBJ1-1; TRBD1 matches 9 bases. Trimming took 3 bases from V and 5 from J; bases not matched to a gene: 4. The CDR3 extends over 14 amino acids. Germline values: CDR1 SGHNT, CDR2 YENEEA. In DNA, the CDR3 is TGTGCCAGCAGCTTCGGGACAGGGAGGACTGAAGCTTTCTTT. Amino acids: CASSFGTGRTEAFF. Drawing the rest from reference TRBV11-3 and TRBJ1-1, the complete variable domain is EAGVVQSPRYKIIEKKQPVAFWCNPISGHNTLYWYLQNLGQGPELLIRYENEEAVDDSQLPKDRFSAERLKGVDSTLKIQPAELGDSAVYLCASSFGTGRTEAFFGQGTRLTVV.

This clone was counted between two and nine times. This chain connects TRBV29-1 to TRBJ2-3, with D perhaps matching TRBD1 or TRBD2 (5 bases each). This CDR3 has 14 amino acids. Germline CDR1 SQVTM, CDR2 ANQGSEA. The V gene lost 7 bases and the J gene lost 1 base, with 15 bases spanning the gap. The CDR3 DNA follows: TGCAGCGAGGGACGTACAGTCGGCACAGATACGCAGTATTTT. It translates to CSEGRTVGTDTQYF.

This clone was detected a few times. V and J are TRBV9 and TRBJ1-2, with 8 bases matching TRBD1. Trimming cost V 4 bases and J 7 bases; bases outside gene matches: 15. This CDR3 comprises 16 residues. Germline-derived CDR1 and CDR2 are SGDLS and YYNGEE. CDR3: CASSPRDRLPQGGYTF. The CDR3 nucleotides read TGTGCCAGCAGCCCTCGGGACAGGCTCCCCCAAGGTGGCTACACCTTC.

V gene TRBV7-9 combines with J gene TRBJ2-1, with 7 bases fitting TRBD2. The germline V gene has CDR1 SEHNR and CDR2 FQNEAQ (reference sequence). V lost 0 bases, J lost 2 bases, and 1 base stayed unmatched. This CDR3 spans 15 amino acids. The DNA for the CDR3 is TGTGCCAGCAGCTTAGCAACTAGCGCCTACAATGAGCAGTTCTTC. Its translation is CASSLATSAYNEQFF.

This clone was detected only a few times. Other nucleotide sequences from this sample produce the same CDR3. This chain connects TRBV7-6 to TRBJ2-5; 7 bases are a match to TRBD2. CDR3 length equals 13 residues. Looked up from germline, CDR1 is SGHVS and CDR2 is FNYEAQ. Germline trimming cut 0 bases from V and 5 bases from J; bases unmatched to any gene: 0. The DNA for the CDR3 is TGTGCCAGCAGCTTAGCGGGAGGGGAGACCCAGTACTTC. This gives the protein CASSLAGGETQYF.

This clone was counted between two and nine times. The chain employs TRBV28 and TRBJ1-6, with a weak D call TRBD1 (5 bases). Trimming took off 7 bases at V and 0 bases at J, with 13 bases between the two ends. Germline CDR1 MDHEN, CDR2 SYDVKM. This CDR3 comprises 16 residues. The CDR3 sequence is CASKEGRSSYNSPLHF. The CDR3 DNA sequence: TGTGCCAGCAAAGAGGGGCGAAGCTCCTATAATTCACCCCTCCACTTT.

The chain uses TRBV11-2 and TRBJ1-1; a possible D gene is TRBD1 (5 bases). The CDR3 is 16 residues long. The germline V gene has CDR1 SGHAT and CDR2 FQNNGV. Trimming removed 5 bases at V and 1 base at J, with 17 bases between. The CDR3, as DNA: TGTGCCAGCAGCCCAACACCGGGACGGTCGAACACTGAAGCTTTCTTT. It yields the protein CASSPTPGRSNTEAFF.

The table lists this clone with a few counts. The gene calls are TRBV27 and TRBJ2-1, with unresolved D. Germline V CDR1 and CDR2: MNHEY, SMNVEV (reference sequence). Trimming stripped 3 bases from V and 6 bases from J, with 6 bases between. CDR3 size: 12 residues. Here the CDR3 DNA reads TGTGCCAGCAGTTTCTACGGCAATGAGCAGTTCTTC. Residues: CASSFYGNEQFF.